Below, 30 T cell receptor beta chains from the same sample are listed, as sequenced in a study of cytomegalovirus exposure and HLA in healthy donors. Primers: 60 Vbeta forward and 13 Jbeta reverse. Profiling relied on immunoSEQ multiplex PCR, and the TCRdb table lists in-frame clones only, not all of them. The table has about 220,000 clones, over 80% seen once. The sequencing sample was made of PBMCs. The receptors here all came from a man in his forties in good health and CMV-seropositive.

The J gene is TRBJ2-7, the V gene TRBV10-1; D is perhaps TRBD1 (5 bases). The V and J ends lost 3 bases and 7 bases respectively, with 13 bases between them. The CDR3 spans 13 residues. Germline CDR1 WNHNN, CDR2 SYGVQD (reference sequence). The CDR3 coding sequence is TGCGCCAGCAGTGATACCATAAAGGGGGAGCAGTACGTC. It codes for CASSDTIKGEQYV.

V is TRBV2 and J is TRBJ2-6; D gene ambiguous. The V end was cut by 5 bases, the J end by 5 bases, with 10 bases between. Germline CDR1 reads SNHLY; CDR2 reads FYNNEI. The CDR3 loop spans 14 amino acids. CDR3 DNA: TGTGCCAGCAGTCTGGCAGTTAGGGCCAACGTCCTGACTTTC. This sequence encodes CASSLAVRANVLTF. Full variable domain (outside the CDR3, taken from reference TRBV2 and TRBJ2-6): EPEVTQTPSHQVTQMGQEVILRCVPISNHLYFYWYRQILGQKVEFLVSFYNNEISEKSEIFDDQFSVERPDGSNFTLKIRSTKLEDSAMYFCASSLAVRANVLTFGAGSRLTVL.

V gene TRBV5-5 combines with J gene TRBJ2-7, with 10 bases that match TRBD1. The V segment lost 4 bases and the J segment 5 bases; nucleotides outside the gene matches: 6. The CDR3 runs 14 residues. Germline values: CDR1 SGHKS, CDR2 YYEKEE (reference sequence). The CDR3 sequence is CASSRRDRGDEQYF. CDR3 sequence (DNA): TGTGCCAGCAGCCGTCGGGACAGGGGAGACGAGCAGTACTTC.

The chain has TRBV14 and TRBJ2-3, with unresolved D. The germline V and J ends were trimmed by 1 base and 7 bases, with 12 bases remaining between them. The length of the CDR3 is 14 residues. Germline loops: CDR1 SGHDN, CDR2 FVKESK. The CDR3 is CASSQVSSQNTQYF. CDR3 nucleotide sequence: TGTGCCAGCAGCCAAGTTTCATCACAGAATACGCAGTATTTT.

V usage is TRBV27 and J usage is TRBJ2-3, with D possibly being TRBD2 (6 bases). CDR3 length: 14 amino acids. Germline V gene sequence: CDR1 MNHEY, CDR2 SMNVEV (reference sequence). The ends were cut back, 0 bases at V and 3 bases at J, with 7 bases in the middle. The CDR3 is CASSLSGGTDTQYF. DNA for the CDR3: TGTGCCAGCAGTTTATCTGGAGGGACAGATACGCAGTATTTT.

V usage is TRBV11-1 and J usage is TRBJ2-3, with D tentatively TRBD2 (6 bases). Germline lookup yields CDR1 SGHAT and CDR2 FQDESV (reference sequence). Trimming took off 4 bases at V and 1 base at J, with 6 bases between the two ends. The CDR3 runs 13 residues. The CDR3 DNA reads TGTGCCAGCAGCTGGAGGGGCACAGATACGCAGTATTTT. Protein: CASSWRGTDTQYF.

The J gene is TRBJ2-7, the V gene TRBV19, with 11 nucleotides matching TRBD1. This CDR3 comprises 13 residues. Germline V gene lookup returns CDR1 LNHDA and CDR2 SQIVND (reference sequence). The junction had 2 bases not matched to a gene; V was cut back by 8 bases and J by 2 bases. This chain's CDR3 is CASGQGATYEQYF. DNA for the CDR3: TGTGCCAGTGGACAGGGGGCTACCTACGAGCAGTACTTC.

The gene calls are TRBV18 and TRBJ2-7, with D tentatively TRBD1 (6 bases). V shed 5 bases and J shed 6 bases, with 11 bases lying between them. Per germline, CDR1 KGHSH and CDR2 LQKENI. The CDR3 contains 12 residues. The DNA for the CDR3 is TGTGCCAGCTCATCCACAGGGTTCGAGCAGTACGTC. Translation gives CASSSTGFEQYV.

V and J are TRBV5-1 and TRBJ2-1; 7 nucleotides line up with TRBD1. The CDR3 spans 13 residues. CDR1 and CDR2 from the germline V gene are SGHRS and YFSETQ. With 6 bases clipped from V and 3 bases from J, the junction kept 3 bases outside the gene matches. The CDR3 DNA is TGCGCCAGCACGGACAGGAACTACAATGAGCAGTTCTTC. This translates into CASTDRNYNEQFF.

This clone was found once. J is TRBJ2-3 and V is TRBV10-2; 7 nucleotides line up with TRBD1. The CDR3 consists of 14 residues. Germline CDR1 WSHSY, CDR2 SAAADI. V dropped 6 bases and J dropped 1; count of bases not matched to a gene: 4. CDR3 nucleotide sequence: TGCGCCAGCAGCCTTGACAGGGGCACAGATACGCAGTATTTT. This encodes CASSLDRGTDTQYF.

The CDR3 nucleotides read TGTGCCAGCAGTCTGGAGAGTAGCAATCAGCCCCAGCATTTT. It encodes CASSLESSNQPQHF. This chain links TRBV27 with TRBJ1-5; D is ambiguous. Trimming shortened V by 5 bases and J by 0 bases, and 8 bases separated the two germline ends. This CDR3 comprises 14 residues. Looked up from germline, CDR1 is MNHEY and CDR2 is SMNVEV (reference sequence).

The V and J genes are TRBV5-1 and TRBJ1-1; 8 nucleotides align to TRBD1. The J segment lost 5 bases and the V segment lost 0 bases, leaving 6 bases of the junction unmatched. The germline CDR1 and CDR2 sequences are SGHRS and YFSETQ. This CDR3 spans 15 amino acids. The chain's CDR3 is CASSLVAGGGTEAFF. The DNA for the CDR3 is TGCGCCAGCAGCTTGGTGGCAGGGGGCGGGACTGAAGCTTTCTTT.

The CDR3 region has the DNA TGCGTCTCGTCCCGGGGTTTTGGAGCCAAAAACATTCAGTACTTC. Its translation: CVSSRGFGAKNIQYF. The rearrangement links TRBV10-2 to TRBJ2-4; D possibly corresponds to TRBD2 (5 bases). Germline V gene sequence: CDR1 WSHSY, CDR2 SAAADI. This CDR3 is 15 amino acids long.

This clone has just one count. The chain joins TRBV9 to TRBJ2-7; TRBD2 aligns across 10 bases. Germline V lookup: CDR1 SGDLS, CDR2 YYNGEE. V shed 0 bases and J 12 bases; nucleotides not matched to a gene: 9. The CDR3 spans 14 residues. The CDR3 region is CASSVEASGGVVYV. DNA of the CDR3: TGTGCCAGCAGCGTAGAGGCTAGCGGGGGAGTTGTGTACGTC.

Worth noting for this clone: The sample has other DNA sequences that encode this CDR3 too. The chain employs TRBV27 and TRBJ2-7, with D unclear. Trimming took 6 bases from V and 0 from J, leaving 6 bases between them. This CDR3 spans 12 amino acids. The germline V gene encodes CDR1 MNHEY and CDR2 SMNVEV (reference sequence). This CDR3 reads CASSSSSYEQYF. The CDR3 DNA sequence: TGTGCCAGCAGCTCCAGCTCCTACGAGCAGTACTTC.

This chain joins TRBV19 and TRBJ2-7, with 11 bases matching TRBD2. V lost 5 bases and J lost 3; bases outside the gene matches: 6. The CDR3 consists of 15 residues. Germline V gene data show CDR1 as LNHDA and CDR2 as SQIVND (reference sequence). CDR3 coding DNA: TGTGCCAGTAGTCATACTAGCGGGAGCTTCTACGAGCAGTACTTC. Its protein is CASSHTSGSFYEQYF.

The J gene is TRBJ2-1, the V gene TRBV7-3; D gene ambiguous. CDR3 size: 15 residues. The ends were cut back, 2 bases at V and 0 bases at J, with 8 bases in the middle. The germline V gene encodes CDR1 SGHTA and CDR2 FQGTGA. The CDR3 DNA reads TGTGCCAGCAGCTTAGGGCCCCTCTCCTACAATGAGCAGTTCTTC. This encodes CASSLGPLSYNEQFF.

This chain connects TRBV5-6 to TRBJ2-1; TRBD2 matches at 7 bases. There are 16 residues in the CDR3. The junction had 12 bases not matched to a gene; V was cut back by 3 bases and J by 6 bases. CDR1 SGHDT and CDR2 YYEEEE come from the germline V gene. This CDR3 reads CASSSLGGERGNEQFF. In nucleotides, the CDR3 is TGTGCCAGCAGCTCTCTTGGGGGGGAGCGAGGCAATGAGCAGTTCTTC.

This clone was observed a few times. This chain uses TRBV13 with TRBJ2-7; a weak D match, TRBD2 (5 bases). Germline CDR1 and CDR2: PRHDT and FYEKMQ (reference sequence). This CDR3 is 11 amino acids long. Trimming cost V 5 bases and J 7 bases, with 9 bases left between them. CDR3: CASSLSGEQYF. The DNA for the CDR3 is TGTGCCAGCAGCCTCTCGGGGGAGCAGTACTTC.

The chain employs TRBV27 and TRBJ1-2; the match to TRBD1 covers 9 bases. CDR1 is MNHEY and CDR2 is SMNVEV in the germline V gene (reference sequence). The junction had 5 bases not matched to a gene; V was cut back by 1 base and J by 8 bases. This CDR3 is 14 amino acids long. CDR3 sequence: CASSLLGQGGGYTF. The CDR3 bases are TGTGCCAGCAGTTTATTGGGACAGGGAGGAGGCTACACCTTC.

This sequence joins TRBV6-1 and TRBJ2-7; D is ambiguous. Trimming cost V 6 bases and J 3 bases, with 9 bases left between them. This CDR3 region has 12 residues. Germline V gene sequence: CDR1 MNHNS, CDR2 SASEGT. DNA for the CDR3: TGTGCCAGCAGAGTTCTCGGCTACGAGCAGTACTTC. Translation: CASRVLGYEQYF.

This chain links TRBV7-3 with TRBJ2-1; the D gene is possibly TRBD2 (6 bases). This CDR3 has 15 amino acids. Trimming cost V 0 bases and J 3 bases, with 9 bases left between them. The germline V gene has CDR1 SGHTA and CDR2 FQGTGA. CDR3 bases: TGTGCCAGCAGCTTAACGCCGGGACTCTACAATGAGCAGTTCTTC. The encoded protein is CASSLTPGLYNEQFF.

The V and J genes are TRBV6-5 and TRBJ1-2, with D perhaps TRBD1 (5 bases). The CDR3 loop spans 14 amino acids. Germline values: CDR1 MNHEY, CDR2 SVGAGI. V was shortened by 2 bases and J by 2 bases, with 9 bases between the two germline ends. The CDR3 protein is CASSYHGGNYGYTF. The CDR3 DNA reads TGTGCCAGCAGTTACCACGGGGGAAACTATGGCTACACCTTC.

CDR3 amino acids: CASSLGPSTDTQYF. Here the CDR3 DNA reads TGTGCCAGCAGCCTTGGGCCTTCCACAGATACGCAGTATTTT. V is TRBV5-5 and J is TRBJ2-3, with D unresolved. The CDR3 extends over 14 amino acids. CDR1 and CDR2 (germline): SGHKS, YYEKEE (reference sequence). Trimming removed 4 bases from V and 2 bases from J, with 11 bases in between.

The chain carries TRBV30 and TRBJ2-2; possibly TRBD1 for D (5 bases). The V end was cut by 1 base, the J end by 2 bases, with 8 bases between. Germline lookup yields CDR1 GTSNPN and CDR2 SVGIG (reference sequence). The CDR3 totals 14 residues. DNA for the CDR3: TGTGCCTGGAGTGGCCAGGGTAACACCGGGGAGCTGTTTTTT. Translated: CAWSGQGNTGELFF.

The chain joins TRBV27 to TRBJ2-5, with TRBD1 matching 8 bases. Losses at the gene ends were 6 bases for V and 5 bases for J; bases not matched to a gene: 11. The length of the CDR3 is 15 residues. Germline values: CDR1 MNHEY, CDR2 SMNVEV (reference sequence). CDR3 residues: CASRPGGLSRETQYF. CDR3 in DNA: TGTGCCAGCAGGCCAGGGGGCCTTTCAAGGGAGACCCAGTACTTC.

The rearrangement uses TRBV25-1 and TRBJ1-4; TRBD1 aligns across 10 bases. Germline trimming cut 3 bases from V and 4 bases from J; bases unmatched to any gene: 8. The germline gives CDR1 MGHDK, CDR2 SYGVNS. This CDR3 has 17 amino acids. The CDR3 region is CASSDRTGTGVNEKLFF. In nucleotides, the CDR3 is TGTGCCAGCAGTGATCGGACCGGGACAGGGGTTAATGAAAAACTGTTTTTT.

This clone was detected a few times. This CDR3 is CASSPRTSGSGEQYV. As DNA, the CDR3 is TGTGCCAGCAGTCCGAGAACTAGCGGGAGCGGCGAGCAGTACGTC. The chain carries TRBV27 and TRBJ2-7; TRBD2 matches 11 bases. Germline V gene sequence: CDR1 MNHEY, CDR2 SMNVEV (reference sequence). V was pared by 5 bases and J by 6 bases, with 9 bases of the junction left unmatched. The CDR3 runs 15 residues.

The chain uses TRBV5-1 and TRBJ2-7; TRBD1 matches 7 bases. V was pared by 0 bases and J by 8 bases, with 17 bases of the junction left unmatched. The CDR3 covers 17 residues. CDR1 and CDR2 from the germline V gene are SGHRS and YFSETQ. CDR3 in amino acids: CASSLAHFGQASPQQYV. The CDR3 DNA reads TGCGCCAGCAGCTTGGCCCACTTTGGACAGGCTAGCCCCCAGCAGTACGTC.

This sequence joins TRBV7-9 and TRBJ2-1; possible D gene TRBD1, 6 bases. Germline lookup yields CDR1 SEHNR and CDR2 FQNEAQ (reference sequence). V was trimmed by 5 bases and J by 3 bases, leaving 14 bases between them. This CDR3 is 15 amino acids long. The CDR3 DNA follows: TGTGCCAGCAGCCCGACAGGAAAAATCTACAATGAGCAGTTCTTC. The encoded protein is CASSPTGKIYNEQFF.